The rows below give T cell receptor beta chains drawn from one sample of a study of T cells in Graves' hyperthyroidism and ophthalmopathy. TCRdb independently ran MiXCR on the multiplex PCR reads; one entry per CDR3 protein. The table records hundreds of thousands of distinct CDR3 sequences, 15% to 20% of them present only once. Sequencing was done on a sample of blood. These receptors originate from a woman between 18 and 29 years old with Graves' ophthalmopathy. CDR3s include the opening cysteine and the closing phenylalanine or tryptophan. Each record gives: J gene, V gene, clone size, D gene, CDR3 DNA, CDR3 protein. D genes are given only for firm matches. Clone size is stated in some rows and not others, as once, few, many or a class when expanded.

J gene: TRBJ2-1
V gene: TRBV27
clone size: NA
D gene: TRBD2
CDR3 DNA: TGTGCCAGCAGCAGGGAGGGCAGGAACCTCAATGAGCAGTTCTTC
CDR3 protein: CASSREGRNLNEQFF

J gene: TRBJ2-3
V gene: TRBV20-1
clone size: many
D gene: NA
CDR3 DNA: TGCAGTTGCCAGCCGGGACTCTCCACGGCAGATACGCAGTATTTT
CDR3 protein: CSCQPGLSTADTQYF

J gene: TRBJ1-2
V gene: TRBV7-9
clone size: many
D gene: NA
CDR3 DNA: TGTGCCAGCAGCTTAGGGGTCAGTCTCCATGGCTACACCTTC
CDR3 protein: CASSLGVSLHGYTF

J gene: TRBJ2-2
V gene: TRBV6-2/TRBV6-3
clone size: many
D gene: TRBD2
CDR3 DNA: TGTGCCAGCACCCTTCCTAGCGGGAACGGTGGGGAGCTGTTTTTT
CDR3 protein: CASTLPSGNGGELFF

J gene: TRBJ2-2
V gene: TRBV18
clone size: many
D gene: TRBD1
CDR3 DNA: TGTGCCAGCTCGTTCATCCGGGACAGGAGAGAGCTGTTTTTT
CDR3 protein: CASSFIRDRRELFF

J gene: TRBJ1-2
V gene: TRBV19
clone size: few
D gene: TRBD1
CDR3 DNA: TGTGCCAGTAGCCCTTTCGGACAGGACTACTATGGCTACACCTTC
CDR3 protein: CASSPFGQDYYGYTF

J gene: TRBJ1-2
V gene: TRBV15
clone size: many
D gene: TRBD1
CDR3 DNA: TGTGCCACCAGCCTCGGGACAGGGGGGTATGGCTACACCTTC
CDR3 protein: CATSLGTGGYGYTF

J gene: TRBJ1-2
V gene: TRBV7-2
clone size: many
D gene: TRBD1
CDR3 DNA: TGTGCCAGCAGCTTGCGGACAGGGGAGAACGGCTACACCTTC
CDR3 protein: CASSLRTGENGYTF

J gene: TRBJ1-3
V gene: TRBV30
clone size: NA
D gene: NA
CDR3 DNA: TGTGCCCGGGTGGGATGGAGGTCTGGAAACACCATATATTTT
CDR3 protein: CARVGWRSGNTIYF

J gene: TRBJ1-6
V gene: TRBV20-1
clone size: NA
D gene: NA
CDR3 DNA: TGCAGTGCTAGAGGAGAGACAGAAAATTCACCCCTCCACTTT
CDR3 protein: CSARGETENSPLHF

J gene: TRBJ1-1
V gene: TRBV5-1
clone size: many
D gene: TRBD1
CDR3 DNA: TGCGCCAGCAGCTGGAGTACAGGGGGCGCCGGGAACACTGAAGCTTTCTTT
CDR3 protein: CASSWSTGGAGNTEAFF

J gene: TRBJ1-6
V gene: TRBV20-1
clone size: NA
D gene: NA
CDR3 DNA: TGCAGTGCTCGGGCGTCGGGGGGGCGGTATTCACCCCTCCACTTT
CDR3 protein: CSARASGGRYSPLHF

J gene: TRBJ2-7
V gene: TRBV28
clone size: many
D gene: TRBD1
CDR3 DNA: TGTGCCAGCAGTTCAATCCGATACGACAGGGGAAAATACGAGCAGTACTTC
CDR3 protein: CASSSIRYDRGKYEQYF

J gene: TRBJ2-3
V gene: TRBV5-1
clone size: NA
D gene: TRBD2
CDR3 DNA: TGCGCCAGCAGCCCGGGACTAGCGGGGGGGCCTTTGGATACGCAGTATTTT
CDR3 protein: CASSPGLAGGPLDTQYF

J gene: TRBJ1-4
V gene: TRBV2
clone size: few
D gene: NA
CDR3 DNA: TGTGCCAGCAGTGATAAGGGCGGGGATGAAAAACTGTTTTTT
CDR3 protein: CASSDKGGDEKLFF

J gene: TRBJ1-1
V gene: TRBV12-3/TRBV12-4
clone size: many
D gene: NA
CDR3 DNA: TGTGCCAGCAGCCCGGGGGGTATCACTGAAGCTTTCTTT
CDR3 protein: CASSPGGITEAFF

J gene: TRBJ2-3
V gene: TRBV12-3/TRBV12-4
clone size: many
D gene: NA
CDR3 DNA: TGTGCCAGCACCCCGCTTTTGGGGAGGAGATCAGATACGCAGTATTTT
CDR3 protein: CASTPLLGRRSDTQYF

J gene: TRBJ2-1
V gene: TRBV4-2
clone size: NA
D gene: TRBD2
CDR3 DNA: TGTGCCAGCAGCCAAGATGTAGCGGGAGGGTACAATGAGCAGTTCTTC
CDR3 protein: CASSQDVAGGYNEQFF

J gene: TRBJ2-1
V gene: TRBV6-1
clone size: NA
D gene: TRBD1
CDR3 DNA: TGTGCCAGCAGTGAGCCTGACAGGGACAATGAGCAGTTCTTC
CDR3 protein: CASSEPDRDNEQFF

J gene: TRBJ2-1
V gene: TRBV7-6
clone size: NA
D gene: TRBD1
CDR3 DNA: TGTGCCAGCAGACCTAACAGGGGGTCTTACAATGAGCAGTTCTTC
CDR3 protein: CASRPNRGSYNEQFF

J gene: TRBJ1-1
V gene: TRBV5-8
clone size: many
D gene: NA
CDR3 DNA: TGTGCCAGCAGCGATAACTTCAGTTCTCGGGTCACTGAAGCTTTCTTT
CDR3 protein: CASSDNFSSRVTEAFF

J gene: TRBJ2-1
V gene: TRBV11-2
clone size: many
D gene: NA
CDR3 DNA: TGTGCCAGCAGCTTAATGGGGGGAGGTTACAATGAGCAGTTCTTC
CDR3 protein: CASSLMGGGYNEQFF

J gene: TRBJ1-6
V gene: TRBV30
clone size: few
D gene: NA
CDR3 DNA: TGTGCCTGGAGTGTGGCAGTCCTGTACTCACCCCTCCACTTT
CDR3 protein: CAWSVAVLYSPLHF

J gene: TRBJ1-1
V gene: TRBV7-2
clone size: NA
D gene: TRBD1
CDR3 DNA: TGTGCCAGCAGCTTAGCAGGGGGGACAGGGGCCTCCACTGAAGCTTTCTTT
CDR3 protein: CASSLAGGTGASTEAFF

J gene: TRBJ2-5
V gene: TRBV6-6
clone size: NA
D gene: NA
CDR3 DNA: TGTGCCAGCAGTTACGGGACCCCTGATAGTGCGGAGACCCAGTACTTC
CDR3 protein: CASSYGTPDSAETQYF

J gene: TRBJ1-5
V gene: TRBV6-1
clone size: many
D gene: NA
CDR3 DNA: TGTGCCAGCGCCAGGGGTCCCAATCAGCCCCAGCATTTT
CDR3 protein: CASARGPNQPQHF

J gene: TRBJ2-1
V gene: TRBV28
clone size: many
D gene: NA
CDR3 DNA: TGTGCCAGCAGCGTCCGGGGCTGGTACAATGAGCAGTTCTTC
CDR3 protein: CASSVRGWYNEQFF

J gene: TRBJ2-7
V gene: TRBV27
clone size: many
D gene: TRBD1
CDR3 DNA: TGTGCCAGCTCACTCTCAGGGGGCTCCTACGAGCAGTACTTC
CDR3 protein: CASSLSGGSYEQYF

J gene: TRBJ1-4
V gene: TRBV4-3
clone size: few
D gene: TRBD1
CDR3 DNA: TGCGCCAGCAGCCGCGCCCGGGACAGGGGGCTTGAAAAACTGTTTTTT
CDR3 protein: CASSRARDRGLEKLFF

J gene: TRBJ2-5
V gene: TRBV6-1
clone size: few
D gene: NA
CDR3 DNA: TGTGCCAGCAGCCTAAGGAGTGAAGGGGAGACCCAGTACTTC
CDR3 protein: CASSLRSEGETQYF

J gene: TRBJ2-7
V gene: TRBV12-3/TRBV12-4
clone size: many
D gene: TRBD2
CDR3 DNA: TGTGCCAGCAGACTAGCGGGACTTCCCGAGCAGTACTTC
CDR3 protein: CASRLAGLPEQYF

J gene: TRBJ1-1
V gene: TRBV6-1
clone size: NA
D gene: NA
CDR3 DNA: TGTGCCAGCAGTGCCGGGGGAAAGAACACTGAAGCTTTCTTT
CDR3 protein: CASSAGGKNTEAFF

J gene: TRBJ1-1
V gene: TRBV9
clone size: few
D gene: NA
CDR3 DNA: TGTGCCAGCAGCGTAGAGGAGGGCACTGAAGCTTTCTTT
CDR3 protein: CASSVEEGTEAFF

J gene: TRBJ2-1
V gene: TRBV2
clone size: many
D gene: TRBD2
CDR3 DNA: TGTGTCAGCGGGGGAGGCGGTGAGCAGTTCTTC
CDR3 protein: CVSGGGGEQFF

J gene: TRBJ2-1
V gene: TRBV30
clone size: many
D gene: TRBD1
CDR3 DNA: TGTGCCTGGAGTGCCCTAGACAGGGGCACTGAGCAGTTCTTC
CDR3 protein: CAWSALDRGTEQFF

J gene: TRBJ2-7
V gene: TRBV5-4
clone size: NA
D gene: TRBD1
CDR3 DNA: TGTGCCAGCAGCTCCGCCGGGACAGCCCCCAACGAGCAGTACTTC
CDR3 protein: CASSSAGTAPNEQYF

J gene: TRBJ2-7
V gene: TRBV20-1
clone size: NA
D gene: TRBD2
CDR3 DNA: TGCAGTGCTAGGCGGACTAGCGGGAGAAGCGAGCAGTACTTC
CDR3 protein: CSARRTSGRSEQYF

J gene: TRBJ2-5
V gene: TRBV2
clone size: many
D gene: NA
CDR3 DNA: TGTGCCAGCAGTGTATTCCACCGCCAAGAGACCCAGTACTTC
CDR3 protein: CASSVFHRQETQYF

J gene: TRBJ2-3
V gene: TRBV20-1
clone size: NA
D gene: NA
CDR3 DNA: TGCAGTGCTAGGGGTAACAAGGATACGCAGTATTTT
CDR3 protein: CSARGNKDTQYF

J gene: TRBJ2-1
V gene: TRBV19
clone size: NA
D gene: NA
CDR3 DNA: TGTGCCAGTAGTATAGCAGGTTACAATGAGCAGTTCTTC
CDR3 protein: CASSIAGYNEQFF

J gene: TRBJ2-1
V gene: TRBV4-3
clone size: NA
D gene: NA
CDR3 DNA: TGCGCCAGCAGCCAAGCGTGGGGACTGTCCTACAATGAGCAGTTCTTC
CDR3 protein: CASSQAWGLSYNEQFF

J gene: TRBJ2-7
V gene: TRBV5-1
clone size: few
D gene: NA
CDR3 DNA: TGCGCCAGCAGCTTGACACCCTCCGGGTACGAGCAGTACTTC
CDR3 protein: CASSLTPSGYEQYF

J gene: TRBJ2-3
V gene: TRBV7-2
clone size: many
D gene: NA
CDR3 DNA: TGTGCCAGCCGGGACTTACCCACAGATACGCAGTATTTT
CDR3 protein: CASRDLPTDTQYF

J gene: TRBJ2-1
V gene: TRBV11-3
clone size: many
D gene: TRBD2
CDR3 DNA: TGTGCCAGCAGCCCTAGCGGCGGCGATGAGCAGTTCTTC
CDR3 protein: CASSPSGGDEQFF

J gene: TRBJ2-3
V gene: TRBV14
clone size: many
D gene: NA
CDR3 DNA: TGTGCCAGCAGCCAAGACAAGGGGGGACGCACAGATACGCAGTATTTT
CDR3 protein: CASSQDKGGRTDTQYF

J gene: TRBJ2-7
V gene: TRBV6-1
clone size: many
D gene: TRBD1
CDR3 DNA: TGTGCCAGCAGTGATCCAGGGGGCGACTCCTACGAGCAGTACTTC
CDR3 protein: CASSDPGGDSYEQYF